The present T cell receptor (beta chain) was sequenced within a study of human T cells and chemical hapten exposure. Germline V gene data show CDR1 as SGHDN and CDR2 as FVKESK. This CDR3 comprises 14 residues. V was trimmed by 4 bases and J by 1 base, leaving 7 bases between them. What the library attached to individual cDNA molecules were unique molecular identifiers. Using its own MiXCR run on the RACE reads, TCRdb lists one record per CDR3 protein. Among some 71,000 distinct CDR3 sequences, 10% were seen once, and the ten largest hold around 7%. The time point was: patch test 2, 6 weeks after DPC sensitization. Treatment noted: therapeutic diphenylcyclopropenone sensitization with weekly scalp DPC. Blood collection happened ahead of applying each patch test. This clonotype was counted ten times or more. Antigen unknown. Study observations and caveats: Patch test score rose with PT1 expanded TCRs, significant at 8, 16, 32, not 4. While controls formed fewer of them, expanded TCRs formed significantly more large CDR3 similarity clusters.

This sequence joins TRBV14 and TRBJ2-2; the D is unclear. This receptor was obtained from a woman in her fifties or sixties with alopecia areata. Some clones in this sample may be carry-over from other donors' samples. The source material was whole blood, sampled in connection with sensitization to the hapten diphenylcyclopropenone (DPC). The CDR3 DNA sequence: TGTGCCAGCAGCCGAGACTTGAACACCGGGGAGCTGTTTTTT. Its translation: CASSRDLNTGELFF.